This TCR beta chain was obtained from a study of shared clonotypes between healthy human individuals. Study-wide results and caveats: About 5% was the fraction of naive CD4 clonotypes found shared across a few donors. The sampled material consisted only of blood, and tissue repertoires are likely to differ.

On this clone: Its specificity is unknown.

Clones were read by immunoSEQ multiplex PCR, and TCRdb kept only the in-frame ones, dropping some. The sample comprises some 2.4 million clones, 80% to 95% of which are singletons, and roughly 0.39% rests with the top ten. This TCR came from a young man in good health. Some clones in this sample may be carry-over from other donors' samples. Sequencing was done on a sample of naive CD4+ T cells from PBMCs. Subset meaning: CD45RA+ positively selected.

The CDR3 loop is CASSQEGGRAYEQYF. As DNA, the CDR3 is TGCGCCAGCAGCCAAGAGGGCGGGAGGGCCTACGAGCAGTACTTC. The gene calls are TRBV4-1 and TRBJ2-7; 9 bases match TRBD2. CDR1 and CDR2 (germline): MGHRA, YSYEKL. The CDR3 contains 15 residues. V lost 0 bases, J lost 2 bases, and 2 bases stayed unmatched.